The 10 T cell receptor beta chains given below trace back to one sample, sequenced in a study of cytomegalovirus exposure and HLA in healthy donors. PCR used 60 Vbeta primers and 13 Jbeta primers. Data came from immunoSEQ multiplex PCR; TCRdb stores just in-frame clones and leaves some out. The sample carries roughly 290,000 clones, roughly 80% recorded once. Source material: PBMCs. These receptor sequences come from a girl aged 2 to 9 in good health and CMV-seronegative.

DNA for the CDR3: TGTGCCAGCAGTTTATCCAGGGAAAACTATGGCTACACCTTC. This translates into CASSLSRENYGYTF. The chain couples TRBV27 to TRBJ1-2, with D tentatively TRBD1 (5 bases). The CDR3 contains 14 residues. Per the germline V gene, CDR1 is MNHEY and CDR2 is SMNVEV (reference sequence). V was clipped by 0 bases and J by 2 bases, with 7 bases between them.

This chain uses TRBV18 with TRBJ1-4, with 7 bases aligning to TRBD1. Germline loops: CDR1 KGHSH, CDR2 LQKENI. The V and J ends lost 6 bases and 5 bases, in that order; junction bases with no gene match: 6. The CDR3 spans 14 residues. The DNA of the CDR3 is TGTGCCAGCTCGAAGGGGGCTGGGAATGAAAAACTGTTTTTT. This sequence encodes CASSKGAGNEKLFF.

The J gene is TRBJ1-6, the V gene TRBV4-1; TRBD1 might be the D (5 bases). Germline values: CDR1 MGHRA, CDR2 YSYEKL. The ends were cut back, 4 bases at V and 7 bases at J, with 11 bases in the middle. CDR3 length equals 14 residues. The CDR3 sequence is CASSRGGGNSPLHF. The CDR3 DNA is TGCGCCAGCAGCCGGGGCGGGGGGAATTCACCCCTCCACTTT.

The V gene is TRBV5-5, the J gene TRBJ1-5; D may be TRBD1 (6 bases). Germline V gene data show CDR1 as SGHKS and CDR2 as YYEKEE (reference sequence). Trimming shortened V by 5 bases and J by 2 bases, and 14 bases separated the two germline ends. This CDR3 comprises 15 residues. The CDR3 bases are TGTGCCAGCAGTATACAGGGTAGGGGCAATCAGCCCCAGCATTTT. This gives the protein CASSIQGRGNQPQHF.

The chain links TRBV5-4 to TRBJ2-7, with 12 bases identical to TRBD2. This CDR3 spans 15 amino acids. J was trimmed by 2 bases and V by 3 bases; bases with no gene match: 3. CDR1 SGHNT and CDR2 YYREEE come from the germline V gene (reference sequence). This chain's CDR3 is CASSYGLAGPYEQYF. DNA of the CDR3: TGTGCCAGCAGCTATGGACTAGCGGGACCCTACGAGCAGTACTTC.

The chain employs TRBV11-2 and TRBJ2-3; 9 bases line up with TRBD2. Per germline, CDR1 SGHAT and CDR2 FQNNGV. V lost 2 bases and J lost 0; bases outside the gene matches: 6. The CDR3 is 17 amino acids. The CDR3 sequence: CASSLSRSGGSTDTQYF. For the CDR3, the DNA is TGTGCCAGCAGCTTAAGTCGTAGCGGGGGAAGCACAGATACGCAGTATTTT. The complete variable domain, with remaining parts taken from reference TRBV11-2 and TRBJ2-3, reads EAGVAQSPRYKIIEKRQSVAFWCNPISGHATLYWYQQILGQGPKLLIQFQNNGVVDDSQLPKDRFSAERLKGVDSTLKIQPAKLEDSAVYLCASSLSRSGGSTDTQYFGPGTRLTVL.

The V gene is TRBV28, the J gene TRBJ2-2; no clear D. The V end lost 0 bases, the J end lost 6 bases, and 11 bases lay between the germline ends. Germline V gene sequence: CDR1 MDHEN, CDR2 SYDVKM. The CDR3 has 15 amino acids. The CDR3 region is CASSLWIRIPGELFF. CDR3 in DNA: TGTGCCAGCAGTTTATGGATCAGAATCCCCGGGGAGCTGTTTTTT.

This clone appeared a single time. The V gene is TRBV7-9, the J gene TRBJ2-7; 13 bases agree with TRBD2. V lost 5 bases and J lost 4; bases outside the gene matches: 14. The CDR3 extends over 18 amino acids. From germline, CDR1 is SEHNR and CDR2 FQNEAQ (reference sequence). The DNA for the CDR3 is TGTGCCAGCAGCCCGATCCCCGGGACTAGCGGGAATAAGTACGAGCAGTACTTC. It is translated as CASSPIPGTSGNKYEQYF.

The rearrangement links TRBV28 to TRBJ1-1; 8 bases match TRBD1. The CDR3 is 13 residues long. Germline V lookup: CDR1 MDHEN, CDR2 SYDVKM. Trimming took 6 bases from V and 6 from J; bases not matched to a gene: 6. The CDR3 sequence is CASSSGQGSEAFF. CDR3 DNA sequence: TGTGCCAGCAGCTCTGGACAGGGCTCTGAAGCTTTCTTT.

The genes are TRBV2 and TRBJ2-7; D is perhaps TRBD2 (6 bases). CDR1 and CDR2 from the germline V gene are SNHLY and FYNNEI. The V end lost 3 bases, the J end lost 2 bases, and 11 bases lay between the germline ends. CDR3 size: 14 residues. This chain's CDR3 is CASSDGGSPYEQYF. For the CDR3, the DNA is TGTGCCAGCAGTGACGGGGGATCCCCCTACGAGCAGTACTTC.